These 8 T cell receptor beta chains were sequenced from one sample in a study of T-cell reconstitution after alpha-beta-depleted transplantation in children. Construction of the TCRbeta library involved unique molecular identifiers. Each CDR3 protein gets one entry after TCRdb re-called the PCR reads with MiXCR. Here the sample spans 540,000 or so distinct CDR3 sequences, roughly 23% being singletons. Sequencing was performed on PBMCs, mostly from graft donor cells, taken 360 days after TCRalphabeta/CD19-depleted stem cell transplant. The receptors come from a boy under two years old who had a stem cell transplant for acute myeloid leukemia, so the T cells may come from the graft donor.

This clonotype was recorded many times. This rearrangement joins TRBV20-1 to TRBJ2-2, with unresolved D. Germline assignment: CDR1 DFQATT and CDR2 SNEGSKA (reference sequence). The CDR3 consists of 12 residues. V gave up 1 base and J gave up 1 base, with 1 base separating them. The CDR3: CSARGNTGELFF. The CDR3 bases are TGCAGTGCTAGAGGGAACACCGGGGAGCTGTTTTTT.

This clonotype showed up just a few times. This sequence joins TRBV10-3 and TRBJ2-5, with TRBD2 matching 14 bases. The V gene's germline CDR1 is ENHRY and CDR2 SYGVKD. The V segment lost 4 bases and the J segment 4 bases; nucleotides outside the gene matches: 5. This CDR3 spans 16 amino acids. In DNA form, the CDR3 reads TGTGCCATCAGTGCCTCGACTAGCGGGGGGGGAGAGACCCAGTACTTC. Protein product: CAISASTSGGGETQYF.

This clonotype has just a few counts. The chain links TRBV4-3 to TRBJ1-5; TRBD1 matches at 9 bases. J gave up 4 bases and V 0 bases, and 7 bases lay outside the gene matches. Germline V gene lookup returns CDR1 LGHNA and CDR2 YSLEER. The CDR3 runs to 17 residues. The CDR3 DNA follows: TGCGCCAGCAGCCAAGATCGACAGGGGGAGAGGAATCAGCCCCAGCATTTT. Protein: CASSQDRQGERNQPQHF.

This clonotype has just a few counts. An end of the junction does not agree with germline; a read error may underlie this. The chain has TRBV6-5 and TRBJ1-3; tentatively, D is TRBD1 (5 bases). The CDR3 has 13 residues. Germline-derived CDR1 and CDR2 are MNHEY and SVGAGI. The CDR3 reads CASSYGTDDFWIF. The CDR3 region has the DNA TGTGCCAGCAGTTACGGGACCGATGACTTCTGGATTTTT.

This clonotype occurred a few times. V gene TRBV12-3 or TRBV12-4 combines with J gene TRBJ1-1; D unresolved. V lost 2 bases and J lost 10, with 17 bases in between. This CDR3 region has 14 residues. The CDR3 reads CASSLLGRTMGAFF. In nucleotides, the CDR3 is TGTGCCAGCAGTTTACTGGGGAGAACCATGGGAGCTTTCTTT.

This clonotype was detected many times. The chain uses TRBV29-1 and TRBJ1-4, with 7 bases identical to TRBD1. Germline CDR1 and CDR2: SQVTM and ANQGSEA. V dropped 4 bases and J dropped 3; count of bases not matched to a gene: 5. There are 14 residues in the CDR3. The chain's CDR3 is CSVAVGTANEKLFF. The CDR3 DNA follows: TGCAGCGTTGCGGTCGGGACAGCTAATGAAAAACTGTTTTTT.

This clonotype was picked up many times. The chain employs TRBV20-1 and TRBJ2-1; 9 nucleotides align to TRBD1. Germline V gene sequence: CDR1 DFQATT, CDR2 SNEGSKA (reference sequence). V shed 1 base, J shed 8 bases, and the junction held 6 bases outside the gene matches. This CDR3 region has 14 residues. The CDR3 DNA is TGCAGTGCTAGAGGGACAGGGGCAAGGGATGAGCAGTTCTTC. Amino acids: CSARGTGARDEQFF.

This clonotype showed up just a few times. J is TRBJ1-4 and V is TRBV28; tentative D call: TRBD1 (6 bases). The germline V gene encodes CDR1 MDHEN and CDR2 SYDVKM. CDR3 length equals 15 residues. V was shortened by 8 bases and J by 5 bases, with 18 bases between the two germline ends. The CDR3 sequence: CASLDSAGGNEKLFF. The CDR3 bases are TGTGCCAGCCTGGACAGTGCTGGGGGGAATGAAAAACTGTTTTTT. Combining the CDR3 with reference TRBV28 and TRBJ1-4 gives the whole variable domain DVKVTQSSRYLVKRTGEKVFLECVQDMDHENMFWYRQDPGLGLRLIYFSYDVKMKEKGDIPEGYSVSREKKERFSLILESASTNQTSMYLCASLDSAGGNEKLFFGSGTQLSVL.